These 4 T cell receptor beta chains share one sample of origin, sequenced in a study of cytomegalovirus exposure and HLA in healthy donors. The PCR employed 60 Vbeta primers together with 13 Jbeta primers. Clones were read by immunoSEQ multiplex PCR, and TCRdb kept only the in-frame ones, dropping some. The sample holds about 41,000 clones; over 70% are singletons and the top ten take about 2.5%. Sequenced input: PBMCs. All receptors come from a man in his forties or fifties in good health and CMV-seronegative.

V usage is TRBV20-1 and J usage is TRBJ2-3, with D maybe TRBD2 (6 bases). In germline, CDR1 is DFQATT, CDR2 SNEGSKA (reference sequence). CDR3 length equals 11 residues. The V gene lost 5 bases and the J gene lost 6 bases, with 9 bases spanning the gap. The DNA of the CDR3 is TGCAGTGCTGCACTAGCCGATACGCAGTATTTT. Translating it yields CSAALADTQYF.

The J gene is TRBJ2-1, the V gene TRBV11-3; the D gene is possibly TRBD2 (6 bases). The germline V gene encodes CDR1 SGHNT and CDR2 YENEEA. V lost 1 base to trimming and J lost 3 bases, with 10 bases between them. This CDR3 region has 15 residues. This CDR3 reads CASSLAAGYYNEQFF. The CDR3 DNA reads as TGTGCCAGCAGCTTAGCAGCGGGTTACTACAATGAGCAGTTCTTC.

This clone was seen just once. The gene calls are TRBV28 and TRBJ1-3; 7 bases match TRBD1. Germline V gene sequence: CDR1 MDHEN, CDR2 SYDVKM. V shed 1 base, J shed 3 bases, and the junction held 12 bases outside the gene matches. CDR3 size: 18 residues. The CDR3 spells CASSLSPLTYRGGNTIYF. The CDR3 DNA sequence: TGTGCCAGCAGTTTATCCCCCCTCACTTACAGGGGTGGAAACACCATATATTTT.

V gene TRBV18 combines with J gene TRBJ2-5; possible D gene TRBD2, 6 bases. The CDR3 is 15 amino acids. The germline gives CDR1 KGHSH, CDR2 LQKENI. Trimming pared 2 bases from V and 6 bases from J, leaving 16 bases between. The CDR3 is CASSPRGTEGKTQYF. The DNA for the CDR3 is TGTGCCAGCTCACCAAGAGGGACGGAGGGGAAGACCCAGTACTTC.